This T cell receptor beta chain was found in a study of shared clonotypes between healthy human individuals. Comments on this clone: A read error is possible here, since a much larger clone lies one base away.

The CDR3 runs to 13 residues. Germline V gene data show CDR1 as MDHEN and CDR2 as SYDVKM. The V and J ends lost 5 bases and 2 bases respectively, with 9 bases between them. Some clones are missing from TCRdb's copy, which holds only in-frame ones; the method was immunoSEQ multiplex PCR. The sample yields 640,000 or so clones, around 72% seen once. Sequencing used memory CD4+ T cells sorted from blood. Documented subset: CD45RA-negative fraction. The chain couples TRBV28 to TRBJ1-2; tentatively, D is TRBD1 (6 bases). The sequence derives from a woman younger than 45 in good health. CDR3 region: CASSRGGNYGYTF. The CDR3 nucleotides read TGTGCCAGCAGTAGGGGGGGAAACTATGGCTACACCTTC.